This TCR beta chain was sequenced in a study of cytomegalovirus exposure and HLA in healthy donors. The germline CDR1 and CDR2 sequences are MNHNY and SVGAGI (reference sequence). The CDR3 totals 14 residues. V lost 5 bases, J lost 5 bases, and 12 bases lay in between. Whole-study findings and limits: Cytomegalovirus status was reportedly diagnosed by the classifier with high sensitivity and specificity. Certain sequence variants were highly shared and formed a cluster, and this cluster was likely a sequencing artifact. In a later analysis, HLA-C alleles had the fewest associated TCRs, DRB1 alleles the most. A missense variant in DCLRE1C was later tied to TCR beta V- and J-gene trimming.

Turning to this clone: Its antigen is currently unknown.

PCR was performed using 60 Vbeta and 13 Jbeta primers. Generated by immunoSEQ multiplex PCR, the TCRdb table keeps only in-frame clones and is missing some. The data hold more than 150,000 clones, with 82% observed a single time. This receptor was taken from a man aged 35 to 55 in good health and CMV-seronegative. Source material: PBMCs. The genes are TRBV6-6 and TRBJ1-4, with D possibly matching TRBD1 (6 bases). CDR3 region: CASSRTDTNEKLFF. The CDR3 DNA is TGTGCCAGCAGTCGGACAGACACAAATGAAAAACTGTTTTTT.